The next 17 T cell receptor beta chains were all read from a single sample in a study of T-cell reconstitution after alpha-beta-depleted transplantation in children. Unique molecular identifiers were incorporated when the TCRbeta library was constructed. TCRdb re-derived calls from the PCR reads in MiXCR, one entry per CDR3 protein. The data hold about 340,000 distinct CDR3 sequences, with roughly 16% observed a single time. The sample here was PBMCs, mostly from graft donor cells, taken 360 days after TCRalphabeta/CD19-depleted stem cell transplant. The receptors were sampled from a male patient aged 2 to 10 who had a stem cell transplant for acute lymphoblastic leukemia, so the T cells may come from the graft donor.

V usage is TRBV12-3 or TRBV12-4 and J usage is TRBJ2-5; D not certain. The CDR3 loop spans 12 amino acids. Trimming stripped 1 base from V and 6 bases from J, with 6 bases between. The CDR3 sequence is CASSLDSQTQYF. In nucleotides, the CDR3 is TGTGCCAGCAGTTTAGACTCCCAGACCCAGTACTTC.

This clonotype was counted only a few times. The chain has TRBV6-5 and TRBJ2-2; 9 bases match TRBD2. There are 17 residues in the CDR3. The V gene end was trimmed by 0 bases and the J gene end by 2 bases; junction bases not matched to a gene: 4. Germline CDR1 is MNHEY and CDR2 is SVGAGI. The CDR3 nucleotides are TGTGCCAGCAGTTACTCTGGCGGGAGGGCCAACACCGGGGAGCTGTTTTTT. It codes for CASSYSGGRANTGELFF.

A few counts support this clonotype. The rearrangement joins TRBV5-6 to TRBJ2-1, with 8 nucleotides matching TRBD1. Trimming at V came to 2 bases and at J to 2 bases, leaving 3 bases not matched to a gene. The germline V gene has CDR1 SGHDT and CDR2 YYEEEE. The length of the CDR3 is 15 residues. CDR3 nucleotide sequence: TGTGCCAGCAGCTTTGCAGGGGGCGCCTACAATGAGCAGTTCTTC. It yields the protein CASSFAGGAYNEQFF.

V gene TRBV20-1 combines with J gene TRBJ2-7; 9 nucleotides agree with TRBD1. Looked up from germline, CDR1 is DFQATT and CDR2 is SNEGSKA (reference sequence). CDR3 length: 16 amino acids. The junction had 8 bases not matched to a gene; V was cut back by 0 bases and J by 2 bases. The CDR3 loop reads CSARDPARDRAYEQYF. In DNA, the CDR3 is TGCAGTGCTAGAGATCCCGCCCGGGACAGGGCCTACGAGCAGTACTTC.

The rearrangement joins TRBV4-1 to TRBJ2-1, with 9 bases fitting TRBD2. The germline V gene has CDR1 MGHRA and CDR2 YSYEKL. This CDR3 spans 15 amino acids. V trimming: 1 base; J trimming: 9 bases; junction bases outside the gene matches: 7. CDR3 protein: CASSQGGGRAGEQFF. In DNA form, the CDR3 reads TGCGCCAGCAGCCAAGGGGGCGGGAGGGCCGGTGAGCAGTTCTTC.

In this sample, this clonotype turned up many times. V gene TRBV29-1 combines with J gene TRBJ2-7; no clear D gene. Germline V gene lookup returns CDR1 SQVTM and CDR2 ANQGSEA. The CDR3 is 11 amino acids. V was shortened by 4 bases and J by 4 bases, with 8 bases between the two germline ends. CDR3 loop: CSVGSGYEQYF. The CDR3 bases are TGCAGCGTTGGATCCGGATACGAGCAGTACTTC.

This sequence joins TRBV4-3 and TRBJ2-3; possibly TRBD2 for D (6 bases). CDR3 size: 13 residues. Germline CDR1 LGHNA, CDR2 YSLEER. Trimming took off 4 bases at V and 6 bases at J, with 11 bases between the two ends. The CDR3 region has the DNA TGCGCCAGCAGCCCCTCCCGGGGGGATACGCAGTATTTT. It specifies CASSPSRGDTQYF.

This clonotype was observed a handful of times. The chain joins TRBV6-5 to TRBJ2-7, with TRBD1 matching 7 bases. This CDR3 has 14 residues. The V gene end was trimmed by 4 bases and the J gene end by 7 bases; junction bases not matched to a gene: 10. Germline-derived CDR1 and CDR2 are MNHEY and SVGAGI. In DNA, the CDR3 is TGTGCCAGCAGTTGGGGACAGTGGCTAGGGGAGCAGTACTTC. Its translation is CASSWGQWLGEQYF.

J is TRBJ2-7 and V is TRBV7-8; 8 nucleotides align to TRBD2. Germline CDR1 and CDR2: SGHVS and FQNEAQ. V dropped 4 bases and J dropped 2; count of bases not matched to a gene: 7. The CDR3 consists of 15 residues. The CDR3 DNA follows: TGTGCCAGCAGCTGGCAGGGAGCGGGGGCCTACGAGCAGTACTTC. Translated, it gives CASSWQGAGAYEQYF.

This clonotype has only a few counts. The V call is TRBV12-3 or TRBV12-4, the J call TRBJ2-1; TRBD1 is a possible D gene (6 bases). The CDR3 has 18 residues. Trimming took 7 bases from V and 2 from J, leaving 24 bases between them. CDR3 loop: CASTPRKRQAGAYNEQFF. The DNA for the CDR3 is TGTGCCAGCACTCCACGAAAGCGACAGGCCGGGGCCTACAATGAGCAGTTCTTC.

This chain links TRBV7-8 with TRBJ2-3; D is possibly TRBD2 (5 bases). CDR1 SGHVS and CDR2 FQNEAQ come from the germline V gene. The CDR3 contains 15 residues. V dropped 3 bases and J dropped 2 bases, with 12 bases sitting between them. CDR3 residues: CASSFSRAPTDTQYF. DNA for the CDR3: TGTGCCAGCAGCTTTTCGAGGGCCCCCACAGATACGCAGTATTTT. The entire variable domain, with the rest obtained from reference TRBV7-8 and TRBJ2-3, is as follows: GAGVSQSPRYKVAKRGQDVALRCDPISGHVSLFWYQQALGQGPEFLTYFQNEAQLDKSGLPSDRFFAERPEGSVSTLKIQRTQQEDSAVYLCASSFSRAPTDTQYFGPGTRLTVL.

This clonotype was detected ten times or more. J is TRBJ2-7 and V is TRBV15; 12 bases line up with TRBD1. Germline CDR1 LNHNV, CDR2 YYDKDF (reference sequence). The CDR3 loop spans 17 amino acids. With V trimmed by 0 bases and J by 4 bases, 7 bases remained unmatched. CDR3 coding DNA: TGTGCCACCAGCAGAGATCCGGGACAGGGGGCGAGGTACGAGCAGTACTTC. This gives the protein CATSRDPGQGARYEQYF.

This clonotype was seen more than once but under ten times. The chain combines TRBV12-3 or TRBV12-4 with TRBJ1-6; D remains unclear. The CDR3 is 14 amino acids. The V and J ends lost 3 bases and 9 bases respectively, with 12 bases between them. DNA for the CDR3: TGTGCCAGCAGTTTGTTAGTTACTAGTTCACCCCTCCACTTT. It encodes CASSLLVTSSPLHF.

Ten or more counts support this clonotype. This chain joins TRBV12-3 or TRBV12-4 and TRBJ2-7; D unclear. Trimming removed 5 bases at V and 1 base at J, with 9 bases between. This CDR3 region has 13 residues. The CDR3 DNA reads TGTGCCAGCAGTCCGGCGGTGTCCTACGAGCAGTACTTC. Translated, it gives CASSPAVSYEQYF.

This clonotype was seen more than once but under ten times. The CDR3 sequence: CASSQDRDRVYEQYF. The CDR3, as DNA: TGCGCCAGCAGCCAAGACAGGGACAGGGTCTACGAGCAGTACTTC. The rearrangement joins TRBV4-3 to TRBJ2-7; 9 nucleotides match TRBD1. The CDR3 covers 15 residues. CDR1 LGHNA and CDR2 YSLEER come from the germline V gene. With V trimmed by 0 bases and J by 3 bases, 3 bases remained unmatched.

In DNA, the CDR3 is TGTGCCAGCAGCCCGGGACTAGCGGGAAGGAGGTGGTACGAGCAGTACTTC. Protein product: CASSPGLAGRRWYEQYF. The genes are TRBV7-9 and TRBJ2-7; TRBD2 matches 13 bases. The CDR3 is 17 residues long. V gave up 5 bases and J gave up 4 bases; unmatched junction bases: 11. Germline assignment: CDR1 SEHNR and CDR2 FQNEAQ (reference sequence).

In its sample, this clonotype was seen a few times. This chain connects TRBV20-1 to TRBJ2-3; tentatively, D is TRBD2 (5 bases). The germline V gene has CDR1 DFQATT and CDR2 SNEGSKA (reference sequence). The CDR3 extends over 16 amino acids. V shed 4 bases and J shed 0 bases, with 17 bases lying between them. Here the CDR3 reads CSATPAFGDSTDTQYF. CDR3 bases: TGCAGTGCTACCCCGGCCTTCGGGGATAGCACAGATACGCAGTATTTT.